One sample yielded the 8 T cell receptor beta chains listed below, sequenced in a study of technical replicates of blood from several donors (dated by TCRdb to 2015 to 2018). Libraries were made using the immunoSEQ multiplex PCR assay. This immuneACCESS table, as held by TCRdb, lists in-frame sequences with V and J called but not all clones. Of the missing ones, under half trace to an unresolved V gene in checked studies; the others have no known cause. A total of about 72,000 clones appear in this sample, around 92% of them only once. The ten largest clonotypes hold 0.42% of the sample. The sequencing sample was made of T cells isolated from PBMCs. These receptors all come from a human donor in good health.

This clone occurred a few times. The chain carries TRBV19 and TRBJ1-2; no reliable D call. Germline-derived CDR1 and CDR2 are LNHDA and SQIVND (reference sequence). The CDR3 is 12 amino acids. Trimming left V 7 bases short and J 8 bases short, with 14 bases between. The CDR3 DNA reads TGTGCCAGTAAATTCGGAGACCAGGGCTACACCTTC. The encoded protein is CASKFGDQGYTF. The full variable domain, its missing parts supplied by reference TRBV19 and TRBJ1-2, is DGGITQSPKYLFRKEGQNVTLSCEQNLNHDAMYWYRQDPGQGLRLIYYSQIVNDFQKGDIAEGYSVSREKKESFPLTVTSAQKNPTAFYLCASKFGDQGYTFGSGTRLTVV.

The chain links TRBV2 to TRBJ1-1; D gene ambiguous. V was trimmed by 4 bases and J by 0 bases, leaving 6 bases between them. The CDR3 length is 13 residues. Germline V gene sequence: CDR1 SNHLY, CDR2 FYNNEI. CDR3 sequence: CASSAQLNTEAFF. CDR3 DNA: TGTGCCAGCAGTGCACAGTTGAACACTGAAGCTTTCTTT.

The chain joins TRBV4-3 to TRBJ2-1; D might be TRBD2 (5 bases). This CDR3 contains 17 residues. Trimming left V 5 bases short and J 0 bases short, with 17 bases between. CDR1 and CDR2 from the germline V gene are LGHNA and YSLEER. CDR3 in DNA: TGCGCCAGCAGCGCTACAGAGGGCCGATTCTCCTACAATGAGCAGTTCTTC. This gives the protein CASSATEGRFSYNEQFF.

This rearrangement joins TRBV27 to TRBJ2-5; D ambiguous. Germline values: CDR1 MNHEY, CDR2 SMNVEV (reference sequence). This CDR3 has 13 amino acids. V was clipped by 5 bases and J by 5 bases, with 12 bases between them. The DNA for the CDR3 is TGTGCCAGCAGTATCTTCCGACTGGAGACCCAGTACTTC. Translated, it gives CASSIFRLETQYF.

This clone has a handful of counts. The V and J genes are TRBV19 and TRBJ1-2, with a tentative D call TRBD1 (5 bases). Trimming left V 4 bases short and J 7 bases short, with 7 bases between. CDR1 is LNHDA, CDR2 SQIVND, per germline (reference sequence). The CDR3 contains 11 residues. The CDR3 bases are TGTGCCAGTAGTACAGGGTTTGGCTACACCTTC. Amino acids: CASSTGFGYTF.

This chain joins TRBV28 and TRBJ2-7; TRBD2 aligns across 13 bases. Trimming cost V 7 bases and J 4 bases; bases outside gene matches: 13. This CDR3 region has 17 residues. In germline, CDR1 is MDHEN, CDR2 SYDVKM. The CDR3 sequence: CASTGGGLAGKNYEQYF. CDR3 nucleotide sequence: TGTGCCAGCACAGGGGGGGGACTAGCGGGAAAGAATTACGAGCAGTACTTC.

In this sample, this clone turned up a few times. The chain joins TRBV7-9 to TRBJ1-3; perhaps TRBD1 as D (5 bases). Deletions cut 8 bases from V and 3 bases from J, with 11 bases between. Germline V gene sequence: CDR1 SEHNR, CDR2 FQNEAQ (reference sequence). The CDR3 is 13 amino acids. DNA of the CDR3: TGTGCCAGCGAGCGGGGGAATGGAAACACCATATATTTT. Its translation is CASERGNGNTIYF.

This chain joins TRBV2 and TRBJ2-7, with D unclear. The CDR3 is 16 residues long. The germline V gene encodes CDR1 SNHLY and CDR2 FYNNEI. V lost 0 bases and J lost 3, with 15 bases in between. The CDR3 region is CASSEAQERPFYEQYF. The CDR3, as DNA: TGTGCCAGCAGTGAAGCGCAGGAACGGCCCTTCTACGAGCAGTACTTC.